The TCR beta chain described here comes from a study of human T cells and chemical hapten exposure. The study's findings and limits: Sensitizing with DPC caused no change in TCRs above 1 in 1000 frequency.

This clonotype was observed many times. Antigen specificity is unknown. The study used a library that attached unique molecular identifiers to individual cDNA molecules. TCRdb re-called the RACE reads through MiXCR, storing one row per CDR3 protein. Among approximately 38,000 distinct CDR3 sequences listed, roughly a tenth were seen once. V lost 7 bases, J lost 0 bases, and 13 bases lay in between. CDR1 is LNHDA, CDR2 SQIVND, per germline (reference sequence). The CDR3 is 15 residues long. The sample's time point: pre-sensitization, week 0. The treatment here: therapeutic diphenylcyclopropenone sensitization with weekly scalp DPC. Unfractionated whole blood was the source from which total RNA was extracted.

This rearrangement joins TRBV19 to TRBJ2-1; D may correspond to TRBD1 or TRBD2 (5 bases each). This receptor was obtained from a man aged 25 to 40 with alopecia areata. Some clones in this sample may be carry-over from other donors' samples. Sequences were derived from whole blood, sampled in connection with sensitization to the hapten diphenylcyclopropenone (DPC). CDR3 bases: TGTGCCAGTACCGGGGACCGGAGCTCCTACAATGAGCAGTTCTTC. This encodes CASTGDRSSYNEQFF.